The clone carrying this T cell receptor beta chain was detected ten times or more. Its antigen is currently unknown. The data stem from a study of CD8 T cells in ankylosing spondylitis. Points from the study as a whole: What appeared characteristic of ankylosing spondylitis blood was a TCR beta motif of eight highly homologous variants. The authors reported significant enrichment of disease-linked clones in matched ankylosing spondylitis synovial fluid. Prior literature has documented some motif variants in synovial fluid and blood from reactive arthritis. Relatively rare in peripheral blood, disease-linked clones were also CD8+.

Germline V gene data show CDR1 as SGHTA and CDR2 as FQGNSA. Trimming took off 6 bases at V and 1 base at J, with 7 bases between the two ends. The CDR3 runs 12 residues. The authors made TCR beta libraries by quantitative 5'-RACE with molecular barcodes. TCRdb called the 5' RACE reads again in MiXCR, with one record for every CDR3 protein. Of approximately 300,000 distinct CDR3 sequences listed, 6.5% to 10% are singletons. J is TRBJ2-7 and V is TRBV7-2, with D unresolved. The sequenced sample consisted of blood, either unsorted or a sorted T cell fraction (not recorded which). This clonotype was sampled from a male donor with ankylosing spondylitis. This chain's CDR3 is CASSFTSYEQYF. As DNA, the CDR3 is TGTGCCAGCAGTTTTACTTCCTACGAGCAGTACTTC.